The T cell receptor beta chain described here comes from a study of T-cell reconstitution after alpha-beta-depleted transplantation in children. This clonotype was observed many times. Its antigen is unknown. As it was prepared, the TCRbeta library received unique molecular identifiers. MiXCR, run by TCRdb on the PCR reads, gives a single entry per CDR3 protein. The sample shows about 260,000 distinct CDR3 sequences, about 9.9% of them seen only once. General study points: Certain patients had high TCRbeta diversity at day 60, and it came from recipient T cells and thymic progenitors that survived.

The CDR3 sequence is 14 residues long. V was shortened by 1 base and J by 8 bases, with 13 bases between the two germline ends. The germline CDR1 and CDR2 sequences are SGDLS and YYNGEE. The specimen was peripheral blood, collected 180 days after TCRalphabeta/CD19-depleted stem cell transplant. The sequence derives from a male patient under 10 years old who had a stem cell transplant for chronic granulomatous disease, so the T cells may come from the graft donor. The rearrangement uses TRBV9 and TRBJ2-1; D possibly matches TRBD1 or TRBD2 (5 bases each). The CDR3 loop reads CASSVSRGWDEQFF. As DNA, the CDR3 is TGTGCCAGCAGCGTATCGAGGGGTTGGGATGAGCAGTTCTTC.